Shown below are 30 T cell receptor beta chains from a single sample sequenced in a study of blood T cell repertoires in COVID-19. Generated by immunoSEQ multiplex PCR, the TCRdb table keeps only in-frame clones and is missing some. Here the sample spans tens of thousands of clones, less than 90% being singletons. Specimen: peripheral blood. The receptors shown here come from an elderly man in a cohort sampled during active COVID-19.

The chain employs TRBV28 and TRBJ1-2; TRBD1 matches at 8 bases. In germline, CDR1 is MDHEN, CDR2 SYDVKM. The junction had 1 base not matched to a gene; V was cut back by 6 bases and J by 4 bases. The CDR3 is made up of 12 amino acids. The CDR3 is CASRGQVYGYTF. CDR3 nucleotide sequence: TGTGCCAGCAGGGGACAGGTCTATGGCTACACCTTC.

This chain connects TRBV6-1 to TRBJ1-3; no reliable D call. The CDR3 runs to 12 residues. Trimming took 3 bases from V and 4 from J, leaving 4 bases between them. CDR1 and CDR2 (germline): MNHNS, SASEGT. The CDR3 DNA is TGTGCCAGCAGTGACCTAGGAAACACCATATATTTT. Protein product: CASSDLGNTIYF.

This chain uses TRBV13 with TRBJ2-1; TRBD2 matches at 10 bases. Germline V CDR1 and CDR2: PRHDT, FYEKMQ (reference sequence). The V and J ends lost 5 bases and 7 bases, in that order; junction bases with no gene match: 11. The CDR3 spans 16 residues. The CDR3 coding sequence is TGTGCCAGCAGCATGGAGCGGGGGGGCATGGTGAATGAGCAGTTCTTC. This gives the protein CASSMERGGMVNEQFF.

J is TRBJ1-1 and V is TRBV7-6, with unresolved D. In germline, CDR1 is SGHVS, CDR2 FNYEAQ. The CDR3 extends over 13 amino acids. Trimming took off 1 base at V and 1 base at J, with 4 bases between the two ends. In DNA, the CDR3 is TGTGCCAGCAGCTTAGAACAGAACACTGAAGCTTTCTTT. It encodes CASSLEQNTEAFF.

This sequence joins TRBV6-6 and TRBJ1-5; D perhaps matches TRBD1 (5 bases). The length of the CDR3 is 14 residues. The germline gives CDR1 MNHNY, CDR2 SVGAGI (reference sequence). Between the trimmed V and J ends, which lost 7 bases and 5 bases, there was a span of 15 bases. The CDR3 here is CASTTGGEYQPQHF. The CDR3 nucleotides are TGTGCCAGCACTACCGGGGGAGAGTATCAGCCCCAGCATTTT.

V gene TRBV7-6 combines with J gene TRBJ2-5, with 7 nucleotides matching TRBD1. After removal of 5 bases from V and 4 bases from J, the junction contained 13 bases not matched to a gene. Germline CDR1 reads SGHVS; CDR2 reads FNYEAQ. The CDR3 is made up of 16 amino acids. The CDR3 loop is CASSPNNRGWGETQYF. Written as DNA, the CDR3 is TGTGCCAGCAGCCCCAATAACAGGGGTTGGGGAGAGACCCAGTACTTC.

The CDR3 sequence: CASSQDAREHRPLHF. The CDR3, as DNA: TGTGCCAGCAGCCAAGATGCAAGGGAGCATCGGCCCCTCCACTTT. This chain connects TRBV3-1 (or the pseudogene TRBV3-2) to TRBJ1-6; no clear D. Germline assignment: CDR1 LGHDT and CDR2 YNNKEL (reference sequence). CDR3 length equals 15 residues. Trimming stripped 0 bases from V and 13 bases from J, with 16 bases between.

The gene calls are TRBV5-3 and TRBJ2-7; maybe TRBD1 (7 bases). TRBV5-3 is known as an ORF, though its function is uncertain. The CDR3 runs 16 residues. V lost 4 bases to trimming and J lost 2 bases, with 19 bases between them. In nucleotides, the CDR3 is TGTGCCAGAAGCCCCAGGGGGGAGACAGACCCCTACGAGCAGTACTTC. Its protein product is CARSPRGETDPYEQYF.

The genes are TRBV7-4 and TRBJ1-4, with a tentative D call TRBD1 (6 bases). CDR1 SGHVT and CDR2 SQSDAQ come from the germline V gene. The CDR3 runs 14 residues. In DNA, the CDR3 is TGTGAAAAAAGGGACACCCCGATGGGTGAAAAACTGTTTTTT. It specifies CEKRDTPMGEKLFF.

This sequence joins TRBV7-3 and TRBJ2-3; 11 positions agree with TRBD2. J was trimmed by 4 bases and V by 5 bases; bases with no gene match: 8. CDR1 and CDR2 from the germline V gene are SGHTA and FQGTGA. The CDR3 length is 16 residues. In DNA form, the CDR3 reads TGTGCCAGCAGCAATTTAGCGGGGGGGCCGCCAGATACGCAGTATTTT. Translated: CASSNLAGGPPDTQYF. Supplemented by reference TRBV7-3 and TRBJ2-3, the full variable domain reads GAGVSQTPSNKVTEKGKYVELRCDPISGHTALYWYRQSLGQGPEFLIYFQGTGAADDSGLPNDRFFAVRPEGSVSTLKIQRTERGDSAVYLCASSNLAGGPPDTQYFGPGTRLTVL.

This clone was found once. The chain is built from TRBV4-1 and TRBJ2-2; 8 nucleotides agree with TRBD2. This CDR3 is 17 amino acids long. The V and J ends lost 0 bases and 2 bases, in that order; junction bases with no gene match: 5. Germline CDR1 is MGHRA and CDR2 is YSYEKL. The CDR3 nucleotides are TGCGCCAGCAGCCAAGAGGCGGGACTAGGCAACACCGGGGAGCTGTTTTTT. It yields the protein CASSQEAGLGNTGELFF.

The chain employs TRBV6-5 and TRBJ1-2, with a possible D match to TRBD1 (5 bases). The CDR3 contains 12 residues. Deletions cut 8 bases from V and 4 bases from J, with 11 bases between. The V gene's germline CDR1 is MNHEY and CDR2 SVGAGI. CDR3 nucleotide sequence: TGTGCCAGCGACTGGGGCAGCTATGGCTACACCTTC. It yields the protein CASDWGSYGYTF.

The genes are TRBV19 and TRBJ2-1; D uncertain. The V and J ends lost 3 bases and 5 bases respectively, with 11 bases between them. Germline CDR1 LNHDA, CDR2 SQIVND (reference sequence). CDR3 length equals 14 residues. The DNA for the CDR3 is TGTGCCAGTAGTATGTATCGGTCCCACAATGAGCAGTTCTTC. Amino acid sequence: CASSMYRSHNEQFF.

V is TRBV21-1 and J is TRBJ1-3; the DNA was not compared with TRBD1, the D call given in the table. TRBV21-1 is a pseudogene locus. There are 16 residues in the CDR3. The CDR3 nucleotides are TGTGCCAGCAGCAAAGATAACAGGGCGTCTGGAAACACCATATATTTT. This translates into CASSKDNRASGNTIYF.

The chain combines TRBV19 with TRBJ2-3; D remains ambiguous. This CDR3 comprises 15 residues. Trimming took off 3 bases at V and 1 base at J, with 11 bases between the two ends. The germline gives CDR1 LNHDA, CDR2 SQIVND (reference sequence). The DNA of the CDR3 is TGTGCCAGTAGTATGGGCCCCATTGGCACAGATACGCAGTATTTT. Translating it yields CASSMGPIGTDTQYF. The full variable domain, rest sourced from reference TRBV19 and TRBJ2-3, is DGGITQSPKYLFRKEGQNVTLSCEQNLNHDAMYWYRQDPGQGLRLIYYSQIVNDFQKGDIAEGYSVSREKKESFPLTVTSAQKNPTAFYLCASSMGPIGTDTQYFGPGTRLTVL.

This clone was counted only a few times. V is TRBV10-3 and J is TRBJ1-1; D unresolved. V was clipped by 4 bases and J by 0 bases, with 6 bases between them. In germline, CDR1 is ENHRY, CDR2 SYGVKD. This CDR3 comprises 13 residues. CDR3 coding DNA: TGTGCCATCAGTGGACTCTTGAACACTGAAGCTTTCTTT. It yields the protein CAISGLLNTEAFF.

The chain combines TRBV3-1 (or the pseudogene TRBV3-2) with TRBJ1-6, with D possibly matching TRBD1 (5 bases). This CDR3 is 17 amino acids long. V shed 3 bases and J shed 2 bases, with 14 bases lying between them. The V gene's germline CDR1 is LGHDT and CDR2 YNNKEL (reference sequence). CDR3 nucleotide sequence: TGTGCCAGCAGCCAGGGTGGGGGACTCACCTATAATTCACCCCTCCACTTT. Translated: CASSQGGGLTYNSPLHF.

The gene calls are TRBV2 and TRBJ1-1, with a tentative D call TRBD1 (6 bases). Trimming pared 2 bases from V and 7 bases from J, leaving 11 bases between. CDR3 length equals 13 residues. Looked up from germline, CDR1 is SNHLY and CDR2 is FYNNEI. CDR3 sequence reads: CASSEWTEGEAFF. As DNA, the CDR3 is TGTGCCAGCAGTGAATGGACAGAAGGTGAAGCTTTCTTT.

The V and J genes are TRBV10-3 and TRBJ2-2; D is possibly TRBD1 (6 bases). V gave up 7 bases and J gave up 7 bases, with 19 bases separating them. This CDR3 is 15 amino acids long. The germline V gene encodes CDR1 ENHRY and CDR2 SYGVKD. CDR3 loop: CAIMASGAPGGELFF. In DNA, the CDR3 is TGTGCCATCATGGCGTCAGGGGCCCCGGGCGGGGAGCTGTTTTTT.

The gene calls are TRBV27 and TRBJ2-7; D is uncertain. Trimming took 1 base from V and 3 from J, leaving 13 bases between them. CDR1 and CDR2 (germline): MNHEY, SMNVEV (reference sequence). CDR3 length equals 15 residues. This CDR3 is CASSLYGQRGYEQYF. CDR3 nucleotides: TGTGCCAGCAGTTTATATGGTCAAAGAGGCTACGAGCAGTACTTC.

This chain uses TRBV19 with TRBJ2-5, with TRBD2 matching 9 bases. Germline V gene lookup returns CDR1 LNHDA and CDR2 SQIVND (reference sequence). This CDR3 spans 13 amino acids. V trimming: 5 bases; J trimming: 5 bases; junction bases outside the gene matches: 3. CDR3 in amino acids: CASSWTSVETQYF. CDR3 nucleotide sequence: TGTGCCAGTAGTTGGACTAGCGTGGAGACCCAGTACTTC.

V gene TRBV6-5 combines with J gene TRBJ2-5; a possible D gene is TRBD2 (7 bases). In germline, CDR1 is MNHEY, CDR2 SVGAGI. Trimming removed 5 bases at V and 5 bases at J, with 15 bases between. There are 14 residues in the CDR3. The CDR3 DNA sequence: TGTGCCAGCAGTAGACTAGCAGGGGCTGAGACCCAGTACTTC. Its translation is CASSRLAGAETQYF.

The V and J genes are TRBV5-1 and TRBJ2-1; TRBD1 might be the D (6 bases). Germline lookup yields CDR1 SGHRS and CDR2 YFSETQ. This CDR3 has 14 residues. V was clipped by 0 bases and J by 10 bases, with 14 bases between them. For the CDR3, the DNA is TGCGCCAGCAGCTTGGCGGCAGGGGAACACGAGCAGTTCTTC. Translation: CASSLAAGEHEQFF.

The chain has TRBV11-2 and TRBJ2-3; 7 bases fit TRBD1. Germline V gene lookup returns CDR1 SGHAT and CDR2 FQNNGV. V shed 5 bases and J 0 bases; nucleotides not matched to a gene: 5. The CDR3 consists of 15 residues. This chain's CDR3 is CASSGRGLSTDTQYF. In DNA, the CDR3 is TGTGCCAGCAGCGGTAGGGGGCTGAGCACAGATACGCAGTATTTT.

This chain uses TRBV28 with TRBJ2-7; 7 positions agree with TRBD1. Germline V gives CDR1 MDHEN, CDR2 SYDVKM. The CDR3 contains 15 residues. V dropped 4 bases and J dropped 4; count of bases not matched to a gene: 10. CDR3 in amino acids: CASSSSQGQGYEQYV. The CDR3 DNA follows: TGTGCCAGCAGTTCCTCACAGGGGCAGGGATACGAGCAGTACGTC.

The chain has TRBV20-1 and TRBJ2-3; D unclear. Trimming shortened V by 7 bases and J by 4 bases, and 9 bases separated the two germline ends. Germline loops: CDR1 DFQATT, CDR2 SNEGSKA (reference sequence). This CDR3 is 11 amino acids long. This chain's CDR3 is CSVGSPDTQYF. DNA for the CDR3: TGCAGTGTTGGCTCCCCAGATACGCAGTATTTT.

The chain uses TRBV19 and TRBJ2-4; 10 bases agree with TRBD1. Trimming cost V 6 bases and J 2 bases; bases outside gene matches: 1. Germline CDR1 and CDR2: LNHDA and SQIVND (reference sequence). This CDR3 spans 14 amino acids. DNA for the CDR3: TGTGCCAGTAGGGGACAGGGGACCAAAAACATTCAGTACTTC. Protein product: CASRGQGTKNIQYF. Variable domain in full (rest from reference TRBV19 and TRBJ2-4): DGGITQSPKYLFRKEGQNVTLSCEQNLNHDAMYWYRQDPGQGLRLIYYSQIVNDFQKGDIAEGYSVSREKKESFPLTVTSAQKNPTAFYLCASRGQGTKNIQYFGAGTRLSVL.

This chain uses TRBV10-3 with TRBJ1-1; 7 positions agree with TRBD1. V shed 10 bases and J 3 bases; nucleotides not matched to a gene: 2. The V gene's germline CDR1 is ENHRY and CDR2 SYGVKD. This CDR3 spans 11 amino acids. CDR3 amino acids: CATQGDTEAFF. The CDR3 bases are TGTGCCACCCAGGGGGACACTGAAGCTTTCTTT.

CDR3 DNA: TGTGCCATCAGTGACCCGGGACAGGGCTCTGGAAACACCATATATTTT. Amino acid sequence: CAISDPGQGSGNTIYF. The V and J genes are TRBV10-3 and TRBJ1-3; 9 bases line up with TRBD1. V lost 3 bases and J lost 0; bases outside the gene matches: 3. This CDR3 comprises 16 residues. Germline V gives CDR1 ENHRY, CDR2 SYGVKD.

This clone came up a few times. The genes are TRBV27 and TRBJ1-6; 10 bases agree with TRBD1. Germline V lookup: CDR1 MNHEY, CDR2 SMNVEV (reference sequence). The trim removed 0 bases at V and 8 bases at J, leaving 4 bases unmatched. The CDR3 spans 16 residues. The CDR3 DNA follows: TGTGCCAGCAGTTTATCGACGGGACAGGGGTATTCACCCCTCCACTTT. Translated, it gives CASSLSTGQGYSPLHF.